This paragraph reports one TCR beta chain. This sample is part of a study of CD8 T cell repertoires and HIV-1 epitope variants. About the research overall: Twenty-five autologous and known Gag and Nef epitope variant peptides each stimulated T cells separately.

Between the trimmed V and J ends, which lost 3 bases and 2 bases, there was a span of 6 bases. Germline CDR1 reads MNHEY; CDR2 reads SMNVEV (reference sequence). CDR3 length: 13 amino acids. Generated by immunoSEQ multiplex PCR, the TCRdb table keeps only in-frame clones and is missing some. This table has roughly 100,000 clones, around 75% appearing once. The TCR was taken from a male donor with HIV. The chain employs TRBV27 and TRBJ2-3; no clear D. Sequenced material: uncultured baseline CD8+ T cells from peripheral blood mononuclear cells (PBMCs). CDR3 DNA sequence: TGTGCCAGCAGTTTCGCTAACACAGATACGCAGTATTTT. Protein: CASSFANTDTQYF.